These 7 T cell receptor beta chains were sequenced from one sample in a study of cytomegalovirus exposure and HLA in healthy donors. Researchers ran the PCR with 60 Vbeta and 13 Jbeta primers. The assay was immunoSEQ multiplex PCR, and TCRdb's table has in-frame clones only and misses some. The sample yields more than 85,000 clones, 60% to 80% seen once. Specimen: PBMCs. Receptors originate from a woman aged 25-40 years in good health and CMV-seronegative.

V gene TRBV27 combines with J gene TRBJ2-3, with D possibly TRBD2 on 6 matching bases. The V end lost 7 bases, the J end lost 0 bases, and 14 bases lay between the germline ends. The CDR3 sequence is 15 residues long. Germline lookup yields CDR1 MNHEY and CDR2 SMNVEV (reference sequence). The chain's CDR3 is CASTTRRESTDTQYF. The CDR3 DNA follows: TGTGCCAGCACCACCCGGCGGGAAAGCACAGATACGCAGTATTTT.

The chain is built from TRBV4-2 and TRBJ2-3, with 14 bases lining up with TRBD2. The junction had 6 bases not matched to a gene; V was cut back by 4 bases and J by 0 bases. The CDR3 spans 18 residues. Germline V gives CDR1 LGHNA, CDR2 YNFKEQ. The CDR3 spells CASSPGLAGAASTDTQYF. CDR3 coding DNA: TGTGCCAGCAGCCCGGGACTAGCGGGGGCAGCTAGCACAGATACGCAGTATTTT.

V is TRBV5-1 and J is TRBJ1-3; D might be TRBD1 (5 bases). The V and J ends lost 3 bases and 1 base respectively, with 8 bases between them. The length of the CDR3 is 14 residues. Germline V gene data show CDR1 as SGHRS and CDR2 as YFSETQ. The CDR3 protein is CASSSTVSGNTIYF. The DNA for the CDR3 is TGCGCCAGCAGCTCGACAGTTTCTGGAAACACCATATATTTT.

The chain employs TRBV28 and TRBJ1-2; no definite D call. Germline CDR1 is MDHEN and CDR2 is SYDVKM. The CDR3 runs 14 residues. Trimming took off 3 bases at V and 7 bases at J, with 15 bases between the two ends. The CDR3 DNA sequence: TGTGCCAGCAGTTTGGGCCTTACCTTAGTTGGCTACACCTTC. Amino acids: CASSLGLTLVGYTF.

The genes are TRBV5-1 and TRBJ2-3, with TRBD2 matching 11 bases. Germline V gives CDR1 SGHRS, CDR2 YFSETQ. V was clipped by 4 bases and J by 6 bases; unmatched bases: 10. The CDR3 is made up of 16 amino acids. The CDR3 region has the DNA TGCGCCAGCAGCCGAAAGCTAGCGGGGGGAGGGGATACGCAGTATTTT. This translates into CASSRKLAGGGDTQYF. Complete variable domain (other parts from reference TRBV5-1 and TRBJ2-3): KAGVTQTPRYLIKTRGQQVTLSCSPISGHRSVSWYQQTPGQGLQFLFEYFSETQRNKGNFPGRFSGRQFSNSRSEMNVSTLELGDSALYLCASSRKLAGGGDTQYFGPGTRLTVL.

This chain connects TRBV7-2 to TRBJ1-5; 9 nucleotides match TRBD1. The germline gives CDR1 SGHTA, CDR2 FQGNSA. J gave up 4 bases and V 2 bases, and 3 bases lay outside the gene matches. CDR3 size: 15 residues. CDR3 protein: CASSLRTGVNQPQHF. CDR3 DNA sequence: TGTGCCAGCAGCTTAAGGACAGGGGTTAATCAGCCCCAGCATTTT. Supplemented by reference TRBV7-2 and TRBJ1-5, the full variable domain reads GAGVSQSPSNKVTEKGKDVELRCDPISGHTALYWYRQSLGQGLEFLIYFQGNSAPDKSGLPSDRFSAERTGGSVSTLTIQRTQQEDSAVYLCASSLRTGVNQPQHFGDGTRLSIL.

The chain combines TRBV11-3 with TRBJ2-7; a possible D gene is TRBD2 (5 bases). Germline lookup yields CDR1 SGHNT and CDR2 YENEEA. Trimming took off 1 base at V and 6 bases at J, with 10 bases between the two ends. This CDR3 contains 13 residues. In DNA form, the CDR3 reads TGTGCCAGCAGCTTAGCAGAGGGTGGCGAGCAGTACTTC. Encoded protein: CASSLAEGGEQYF.